This paragraph covers one T cell receptor beta chain sequence. Here immunoSEQ multiplex PCR was the method, and the copy in TCRdb shows in-frame clones only, minus some. Here the sample spans 60,000 to 70,000 clones, around 85% being singletons. This record comes from a study of blood T cell repertoires in COVID-19. Turning to the study itself: Specimens from acute and convalescent COVID-19 originated in the United States, Italy and Spain. Nucleic acid was either cDNA or gDNA, and it came from T cells, B-cell-depleted T cells, or PBMCs.

Trimming pared 4 bases from V and 4 bases from J, leaving 17 bases between. This CDR3 is built from 15 residues. The germline V gene has CDR1 SGDLS and CDR2 YYNGEE. Material: peripheral blood. The sequence derives from a man aged 50-60 years with active COVID-19. This chain uses TRBV9 with TRBJ2-5, with TRBD1 as a possible D gene (6 bases). CDR3 region: CASSQGTTARETQYF. In DNA form, the CDR3 reads TGTGCCAGCAGCCAGGGGACAACAGCCCGAGAGACCCAGTACTTC.